This T cell receptor beta chain emerged from a study of cytomegalovirus exposure and HLA in healthy donors. The study, taken as a whole, reports: Sequencing probably produced one cluster of sequence variants that were highly shared. Most CMV-associated TCR beta chains were later found to appear HLA-restricted. A later analysis associated approximately 17,000 TCR beta sequences with HLA alleles at a 0.05 false discovery rate. Later analysis indicated greater clonal expansion among HLA-associated TCR beta chains than among equally common other chains.

As regards this clone: Its matching antigen is unknown.

CDR1 is MNHEY and CDR2 is SVGAGI in the germline V gene. The CDR3 has 14 residues. Between the trimmed V and J ends, which lost 2 bases and 5 bases, there was a span of 12 bases. The PCR had 60 Vbeta and 13 Jbeta primers. Method: immunoSEQ multiplex PCR; TCRdb's copy keeps in-frame clones and lacks some. The table includes about 160,000 clones, approximately 83% detected once. The origin of this receptor is a woman under 30 in good health and CMV-seronegative. The sample taken for sequencing was PBMCs. J is TRBJ1-2 and V is TRBV6-5, with D unclear. The CDR3 here is CASSYAARRYGYTF. Written as DNA, the CDR3 is TGTGCCAGCAGTTACGCGGCCCGTCGGTATGGCTACACCTTC.